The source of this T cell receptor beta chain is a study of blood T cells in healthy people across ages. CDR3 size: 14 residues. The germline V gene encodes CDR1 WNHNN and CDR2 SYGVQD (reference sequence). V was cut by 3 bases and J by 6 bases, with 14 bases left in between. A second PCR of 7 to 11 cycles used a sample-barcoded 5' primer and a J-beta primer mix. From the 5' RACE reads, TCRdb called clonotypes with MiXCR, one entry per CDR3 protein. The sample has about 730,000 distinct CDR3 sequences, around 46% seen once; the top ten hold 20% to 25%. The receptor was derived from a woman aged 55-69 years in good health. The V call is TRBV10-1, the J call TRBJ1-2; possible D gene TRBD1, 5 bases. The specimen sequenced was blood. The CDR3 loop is CASSDAEQADGYTF. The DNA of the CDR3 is TGCGCCAGCAGTGATGCCGAACAGGCCGATGGCTACACCTTC.